The entry that follows covers one T cell receptor beta chain sequence. Profiled with immunoSEQ multiplex PCR; TCRdb holds only in-frame clones, not every one. Of millions of clones detected, about 95% appear once; the ten largest clones hold roughly 1%. Naive CD8 cells, CD45RO-negative and positively selected for CCR7, excluded terminally differentiated effector memory CD45RA+ cells. Per the germline V gene, CDR1 is MNHEY and CDR2 is SMNVEV (reference sequence). V lost 5 bases, J lost 4 bases, and 12 bases lay in between. This CDR3 contains 13 residues. The sample comes from a study of shared clonotypes between healthy human individuals.

V is TRBV27 and J is TRBJ2-7; no definite D call. This receptor was obtained from a man aged 18 to 30 in good health. The material sequenced was naive CD8+ T cells sorted from blood. This CDR3 reads CASSPRARYEQYF. In DNA form, the CDR3 reads TGTGCCAGCAGTCCCCGGGCCAGATACGAGCAGTACTTC.